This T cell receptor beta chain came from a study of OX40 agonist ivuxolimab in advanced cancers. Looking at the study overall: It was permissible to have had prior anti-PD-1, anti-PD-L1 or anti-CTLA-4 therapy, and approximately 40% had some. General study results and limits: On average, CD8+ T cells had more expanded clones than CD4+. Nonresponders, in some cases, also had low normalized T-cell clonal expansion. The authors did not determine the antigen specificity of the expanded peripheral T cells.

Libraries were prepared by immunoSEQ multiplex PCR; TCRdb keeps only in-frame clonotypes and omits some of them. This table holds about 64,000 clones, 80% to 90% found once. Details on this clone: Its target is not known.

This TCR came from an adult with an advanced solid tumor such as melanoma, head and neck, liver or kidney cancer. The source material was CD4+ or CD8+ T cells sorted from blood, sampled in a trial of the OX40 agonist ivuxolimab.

Here the CDR3 DNA reads TGTGCCAGCAGTGACGCGCAGAAAACTAACTATGGCTACACCTTC. Its translation is CASSDAQKTNYGYTF. The V and J genes are TRBV27 and TRBJ1-2, with D unresolved. Germline V gene sequence: CDR1 MNHEY, CDR2 SMNVEV (reference sequence). Trimming cost V 5 bases and J 0 bases, with 13 bases left between them. The CDR3 sequence is 15 residues long.